A single sample is the source of the 13 T cell receptor beta chains below, sequenced in a study of beta chain features in type 1 diabetes. The whole isolated RNA underwent reverse transcription, so sequencing captured expressed TCRB transcripts. The data were produced by immunoSEQ multiplex PCR, yet TCRdb's version contains in-frame clones alone and is incomplete. The sample yields about 620,000 clones, roughly 15% seen once. Sequenced material: naive CD4+ T cells from blood. These receptors all come from a man aged 18 to 30 in good health.

This clone was seen more than once but under ten times. The chain couples TRBV27 to TRBJ1-1; perhaps TRBD1 as D (6 bases). The V gene lost 3 bases and the J gene lost 0 bases, with 11 bases spanning the gap. There are 15 residues in the CDR3. Germline V gives CDR1 MNHEY, CDR2 SMNVEV (reference sequence). The CDR3 DNA reads as TGTGCCAGCAGTTTCCGGGACAACTTGAACACTGAAGCTTTCTTT. Its protein is CASSFRDNLNTEAFF.

V usage is TRBV7-2 and J usage is TRBJ1-1; D is unresolved. Germline-derived CDR1 and CDR2 are SGHTA and FQGNSA. Between the trimmed V and J ends, which lost 5 bases and 0 bases, there was a span of 22 bases. The CDR3 has 18 amino acids. CDR3 in amino acids: CASSPRTARLLLNTEAFF. The CDR3 nucleotides are TGTGCCAGCAGCCCAAGGACTGCCCGCCTCCTCTTGAACACTGAAGCTTTCTTT.

This clone has just a few counts. This sequence joins TRBV10-3 and TRBJ2-7, with 7 positions matching TRBD2. Unmatched junction bases numbered 3, after V lost 2 bases and J lost 2 bases. This CDR3 region has 14 residues. Germline values: CDR1 ENHRY, CDR2 SYGVKD. CDR3 bases: TGTGCCATCAGTGAGCTCGGGGGGACCTACGAGCAGTACTTC. This encodes CAISELGGTYEQYF.

This clone was seen a handful of times. This chain connects TRBV21-1 to TRBJ1-2; no check of the table's D call, TRBD1, against the DNA was made. TRBV21-1 is a known pseudogene. The CDR3 sequence is 14 residues long. CDR3 sequence: CASNPGFPFYGYTF. In DNA, the CDR3 is TGTGCCAGCAATCCAGGGTTTCCCTTTTATGGCTACACCTTC.

This clone was seen only a few times. The V and J genes are TRBV4-1 and TRBJ2-7; D call uncertain. Germline V gene lookup returns CDR1 MGHRA and CDR2 YSYEKL. Trimming shortened V by 1 base and J by 3 bases, and 13 bases separated the two germline ends. This CDR3 region has 15 residues. CDR3 DNA sequence: TGCGCCAGCAGCCAAGGGTCGGCCAGCTTCTACGAGCAGTACTTC. Its protein product is CASSQGSASFYEQYF.

This clone was counted only a few times. The chain recombines TRBV10-3 with TRBJ1-6; TRBD1 matches at 9 bases. CDR3 length equals 13 residues. V was clipped by 10 bases and J by 7 bases; unmatched bases: 5. The V gene's germline CDR1 is ENHRY and CDR2 SYGVKD. This CDR3 is CASGQGQNSPLHF. The CDR3 DNA follows: TGTGCCAGCGGACAGGGGCAAAATTCACCCCTCCACTTT.

This clone was counted between two and nine times. Here the CDR3 reads CASSLLREGHTGELFF. CDR3 coding DNA: TGTGCCAGCAGCTTGTTGCGGGAGGGACACACCGGGGAGCTGTTTTTT. This chain connects TRBV5-6 to TRBJ2-2, with 9 bases aligning to TRBD2. The J segment lost 3 bases and the V segment lost 1 base, leaving 4 bases of the junction unmatched. Per the germline V gene, CDR1 is SGHDT and CDR2 is YYEEEE. The CDR3 has 16 residues.

This clone appeared a few times. The chain recombines TRBV19 with TRBJ2-2; 7 nucleotides match TRBD2. V shed 11 bases and J 7 bases; nucleotides not matched to a gene: 10. The CDR3 length is 13 residues. Germline V gene sequence: CDR1 LNHDA, CDR2 SQIVND (reference sequence). CDR3 nucleotides: TGTGCCTCTCGGCTAGCGGCGGTCGGGGAGCTGTTTTTT. This codes for CASRLAAVGELFF.

J is TRBJ2-1 and V is TRBV18, with unresolved D. The V gene's germline CDR1 is KGHSH and CDR2 LQKENI. The CDR3 contains 14 residues. Trimming took 0 bases from V and 4 from J, leaving 7 bases between them. CDR3 coding DNA: TGTGCCAGCTCACCACCGCTAGTATACAATGAGCAGTTCTTC. Its translation: CASSPPLVYNEQFF. Full variable domain (outside the CDR3, taken from reference TRBV18 and TRBJ2-1): NAGVMQNPRHLVRRRGQEARLRCSPMKGHSHVYWYRQLPEEGLKFMVYLQKENIIDESGMPKERFSAEFPKEGPSILRIQQVVRGDSAAYFCASSPPLVYNEQFFGPGTRLTVL.

This chain links TRBV27 with TRBJ2-2; no definite D call. This CDR3 has 11 amino acids. Germline assignment: CDR1 MNHEY and CDR2 SMNVEV (reference sequence). The V end lost 7 bases, the J end lost 5 bases, and 5 bases lay between the germline ends. The CDR3 spells CASTRTGELFF. The CDR3 DNA reads as TGTGCCAGCACTAGAACCGGGGAGCTGTTTTTT.

The chain employs TRBV7-3 and TRBJ2-2, with 12 bases aligning to TRBD2. With V trimmed by 5 bases and J by 5 bases, 6 bases remained unmatched. The germline V gene encodes CDR1 SGHTA and CDR2 FQGTGA. The CDR3 is 16 residues long. CDR3 amino acids: CASSPSLAGGTGELFF. For the CDR3, the DNA is TGTGCCAGCAGCCCGTCTCTAGCGGGAGGGACCGGGGAGCTGTTTTTT.

This clone was counted many times. The chain employs TRBV10-3 and TRBJ2-3; TRBD2 matches at 13 bases. The trim removed 8 bases at V and 0 bases at J, leaving 2 bases unmatched. The germline V gene has CDR1 ENHRY and CDR2 SYGVKD. This CDR3 spans 15 amino acids. The CDR3 region has the DNA TGTGCCATCGCGACTAGCGGGAGGAGCACAGATACGCAGTATTTT. Amino acids: CAIATSGRSTDTQYF.

A few counts support this clone. V usage is TRBV18 and J usage is TRBJ1-1; D is ambiguous. Deletions cut 3 bases from V and 0 bases from J, with 14 bases between. Germline lookup yields CDR1 KGHSH and CDR2 LQKENI. CDR3 length: 16 amino acids. CDR3 protein: CASSPLMHLVNTEAFF. The CDR3 DNA sequence: TGTGCCAGCTCACCCCTGATGCACCTGGTGAACACTGAAGCTTTCTTT. The complete variable domain, with remaining parts taken from reference TRBV18 and TRBJ1-1, reads NAGVMQNPRHLVRRRGQEARLRCSPMKGHSHVYWYRQLPEEGLKFMVYLQKENIIDESGMPKERFSAEFPKEGPSILRIQQVVRGDSAAYFCASSPLMHLVNTEAFFGQGTRLTVV.